This T cell receptor (beta chain) emerged from a study of blood T cell repertoires in COVID-19 (TCRdb year 2020). For the study in its entirety: Samples from collaborators originated in the United States, Italy and Spain and spanned both the acute and convalescent phases of COVID-19. The prospective study material was composed of cDNA or gDNA derived from T cells, B-cell-depleted T cells, or PBMCs. Deeply sampled blood TCRbeta repertoires from subjects exposed to, actively infected with, or recovered from COVID-19 were included in the dataset. The repertoires were made available in a free public database intended to serve as a resource for research on the immune response to SARS-CoV-2. The samples were drawn from the first 160 participants of the ongoing ImmuneRACE study and from over a thousand subjects provided by 6 global collaborators. The sample metadata nearly always contained a de-identified subject ID, COVID-19 status, age in years and sex. Where available, HLA class I and class II types were obtained from metadata supplied by the sample provider rather than from assay-based typing. Study-level results and caveats: The quantity of clinical and demographic metadata differed by source and by participant and was supplied without curation.

At one collaborating source in Seattle, patients were enrolled during active infection and were followed longitudinally through the course of disease. Each collaborating institution followed its own protocols to collect whole blood in K2EDTA tubes. For TCRbeta analysis, collaborators shipped samples as frozen whole blood, isolated PBMCs, or DNA extracted from either of those sample types. As for this clone: Its target antigen remains unknown. Per-base qualities were not stored, and no clone one base away is much larger.

The immunoSEQ Assay, a bias-controlled multiplex PCR, was used to amplify TCRbeta CDR3 regions from genomic DNA. In the source study's methods: Nucleated cell counts per sample were estimated from amplification of reference gene primers within the assay. To quantify the absolute abundance of each unique TCRbeta CDR3 rearrangement, sequence reads were collapsed and filtered. For each sample, productive Simpson clonality was calculated as the square root of Simpson's diversity index across productive rearrangements. What TCRdb holds here is the immuneACCESS table cut down to in-frame rearrangements. Part of the clones is not present; checked against another copy, under half of the missing clones reflect an unresolved V gene, and the others are unexplained. That table gives V, J and clone size, and the DNA gave D and trimming. For this sample there are about 250,000 clones; more than 75% appear just once. 5% to 7% of the sample is held by the ten biggest clonotypes.

The sample was peripheral blood. The origin of this receptor is an elderly woman with COVID-19, enrolled during active disease.

CDR3 sequence: CASSERQGSEQYV. The nucleotide sequence reads TGTGCCAGCAGTGAAAGACAGGGGAGCGAGCAGTACGTC. The sequence is built from TRBV6-1 and TRBJ2-7; the junction holds 8 bases that match TRBD1. From its cysteine to its valine, the CDR3 spans 13 amino acids. Only the CDR3 part of the read is kept: 39 bases, read in frame from the first base. Trimming removed 2 bases from V and 6 bases from J; the gene matches leave 3 bases unexplained. The CDR1 and CDR2 encoded by the germline V gene are MNHNS and SASEGT.